The following is a T cell receptor beta chain sequence with its context. Its antigen is not yet known. One base away there is no much larger clone; base qualities are not given. The source of the sample is a study of Ad26.COV2.S vaccination and SARS-CoV-2 variants (dated by TCRdb to the early 2020s). Broadly, across the study: Vaccine-arm donors were drawn from COV1001, a multicentre, randomized, double-blind, placebo-controlled phase I-IIa trial of Ad26.COV2.S in healthy adults. Ad26.COV2.S was administered intramuscularly at 5 x 10^10 or 1 x 10^11 viral particles, either as a single shot or as two shots given 56 days apart. Sequencing of the TCRbeta repertoire served to evaluate the specificity and breadth of SARS-CoV-2-reactive T cell receptors following Ad26.COV2.S vaccination. A total of around 32 samples were included in the TCR-sequenced set, comprising about 20 Ad26.COV2.S vaccine recipients, 5 placebo recipients and 8 SARS-CoV-2 convalescent individuals. Trial participants were randomized into five groups of five: low-dose or high-dose Ad26.COV2.S given once or twice, or placebo on both occasions. Throughout the experiments and outcome assessment, investigators stayed blinded to trial group allocation. Here is what the overall study found, with its caveats: It was noted by the authors that total T cell responses may have been underestimated by the TCR breadth and depth analyses. Compared with placebo recipients, Ad26.COV2.S recipients showed higher spike-specific TCR breadth (P = 0.0014). The study was not powered to compare responses between vaccine doses or regimens. After vaccination, substantial breadth of spike-specific CD8+ and CD4+ T cell responses was reported. Non-spike TCR breadth was comparable between vaccine and placebo recipients, consistent with the vaccine containing only spike.

The germline V gene gives CDR1 as MDHEN and CDR2 as SYDVKM. Measured from the cysteine to the phenylalanine, the CDR3 is 17 residues long. Only the CDR3 DNA is retained, 51 bases long and in frame from the first base. At the junction V is shortened by 6 bases and J by 3 bases, with 21 bases in between. According to the study, the label for this sample's treatment or condition signals: around 19 received Ad26.COV2.S at low or high dose, single or two shots; 5 received placebo; per-sample allocation not given. Repertoires of vaccine and placebo recipients were sequenced from samples collected on day 63 after the first injection. Between 29 July and 7 August 2020, Cohort 1b enrolled some 25 adults aged 18-55 years at one site in Boston, USA. Ad26.COV2.S was a replication-incompetent adenovirus type 26 vector expressing a prefusion-stabilized SARS-CoV-2 spike protein from the original Wuhan strain. TCRbeta CDR3 regions were sequenced with the immunoSEQ Assay. After extraction, genomic DNA underwent amplification by bias-controlled multiplex PCR, followed by high-throughput sequencing. In the source study's methods: Collapsing and filtering of sequences were performed to quantify the absolute abundance of each unique TCRbeta CDR3 region. T cell fraction was estimated by normalizing TCRbeta template counts to usable DNA, which was measured by amplifying reference genes present in all nucleated cells. Repertoire TCRs were annotated as SARS-CoV-2-specific when V gene, CDR3 amino acid sequence and J gene were exactly matched to a known reactive TCR set. The reference SARS-CoV-2 TCR set came from MIRA and was filtered for enrichment in COVID-19-positive ImmuneCODE repertoires, removing public or cross-reactive TCRs. Drawing on the MIRA antigens, annotated TCRs were analysed further at the level of specific ORF or position within ORF. Breadth was defined as annotated unique rearrangements over total unique productive rearrangements; depth was the summed frequency of those rearrangements. TCR breadth was compared between groups using two-sided Wilcoxon rank-sum tests. TCRdb retrieved this table from immuneACCESS and kept in-frame rearrangements only. Not all clones are present; in checked studies, unresolved V genes account for under half, and no reason is known for the remainder. The D gene and trimming were derived from the DNA, and the V and J assignments and clone size from that table. This sample lists 400,000 to 500,000 clones; approximately 87% were detected once. 3.6% of the sample comes from the top ten.

This receptor was obtained from a person between 18 and 60 years old who received the Ad26.COV2.S COVID-19 vaccine or a placebo. The sequence joins TRBV28 to TRBJ1-5; TRBD1 might be the D gene, on 6 matching bases. The sequences come from peripheral blood, collected in a trial of Ad26.COV2.S vaccine versus placebo. The CDR3 here reads CASSPRGGGAANQPQHF. In nucleotide form, the sequence is TGTGCCAGCAGCCCCCGGGGTGGGGGGGCGGCCAATCAGCCCCAGCATTTT.